A selection of T cell receptor beta chains follows, all from one sample in a study of shared T cell receptors in the human thymus. Here immunoSEQ multiplex PCR was the method, and the copy in TCRdb shows in-frame clones only, minus some. The sample carries some 720,000 clones, 88% recorded once. The sample also formed part of further work on human thymus T cells.

Sequenced: thymocytes. These receptors were collected from a boy in the first two years of life with a congenital heart defect. Each CDR3 is given with its conserved first and last residue. The order of the fields is D gene, J gene, V gene, clone size, CDR3 protein, CDR3 DNA. A D gene is named only where the DNA matches it firmly. Clone size appears in some rows only: once, few, many, or a class for an expanded clone.

d_gene: .; j_gene: TRBJ2-5; v_gene: TRBV28; abundance: once; CDR3aa: CASSLVQGRTQYF; CDR3nt: TGTGCCAGCAGTTTAGTTCAGGGTCGGACCCAGTACTTC
d_gene: .; j_gene: TRBJ2-7; v_gene: TRBV28; abundance: .; CDR3aa: CASRGEEYEQYF; CDR3nt: TGTGCCAGCAGAGGGGAAGAATACGAGCAGTACTTC
d_gene: .; j_gene: TRBJ1-2; v_gene: TRBV2; abundance: .; CDR3aa: CASTPLHWGYTF; CDR3nt: TGTGCCAGCACCCCCCTCCACTGGGGCTACACCTTC
d_gene: .; j_gene: TRBJ1-2; v_gene: TRBV10-1; abundance: .; CDR3aa: CASFDSPNNYGYTF; CDR3nt: TGCGCCAGTTTCGACAGTCCTAATAACTATGGCTACACCTTC
d_gene: .; j_gene: TRBJ2-3; v_gene: TRBV7-9; abundance: .; CDR3aa: CASSARGTDTQYF; CDR3nt: TGTGCCAGCAGCGCCAGGGGTACAGATACGCAGTATTTT
d_gene: TRBD1; j_gene: TRBJ1-2; v_gene: TRBV28; abundance: .; CDR3aa: CASSLSEGSGARGIDGYTF; CDR3nt: TGTGCCAGCAGTCTCTCGGAGGGGTCGGGGGCCAGGGGGATTGATGGCTACACCTTC
d_gene: TRBD1; j_gene: TRBJ2-1; v_gene: TRBV28; abundance: few; CDR3aa: CASNDRQGWGNEQFF; CDR3nt: TGTGCCAGCAACGATCGACAGGGCTGGGGGAATGAGCAGTTCTTC
d_gene: TRBD1; j_gene: TRBJ2-7; v_gene: TRBV27; abundance: .; CDR3aa: CASSSRDRVFEQYF; CDR3nt: TGTGCCAGCAGTTCTCGGGACAGGGTCTTCGAGCAGTACTTC
d_gene: TRBD2; j_gene: TRBJ2-3; v_gene: TRBV4-2; abundance: .; CDR3aa: CASSQDVVVAGGYADTQYF; CDR3nt: TGTGCCAGCAGCCAAGATGTGGTGGTAGCGGGAGGGTACGCAGATACGCAGTATTTT
d_gene: TRBD1; j_gene: TRBJ1-2; v_gene: TRBV11-1; abundance: .; CDR3aa: CASSPQRTAGTGNSYGYTF; CDR3nt: TGTGCCAGCAGCCCCCAGAGGACCGCCGGGACAGGAAATAGTTATGGCTACACCTTC
d_gene: TRBD1; j_gene: TRBJ1-3; v_gene: TRBV7-9; abundance: .; CDR3aa: CASSLLRQGEVVTGNTIYF; CDR3nt: TGTGCCAGCAGCTTATTACGACAGGGGGAAGTAGTAACTGGAAACACCATATATTTT
d_gene: .; j_gene: TRBJ2-5; v_gene: TRBV6-5; abundance: .; CDR3aa: CASSYSGQCFQETQYF; CDR3nt: TGTGCCAGCAGTTACTCGGGGCAGTGTTTCCAAGAGACCCAGTACTTC
d_gene: TRBD2; j_gene: TRBJ2-3; v_gene: TRBV25-1; abundance: .; CDR3aa: CASSEPTSGADTQYF; CDR3nt: TGTGCCAGCAGTGAGCCAACCAGCGGGGCAGATACGCAGTATTTT
d_gene: TRBD2; j_gene: TRBJ2-2; v_gene: TRBV18; abundance: .; CDR3aa: CASSQVTSGNDTGELFF; CDR3nt: TGTGCCAGCTCGCAAGTGACTAGCGGGAATGACACCGGGGAGCTGTTTTTT
d_gene: TRBD2; j_gene: TRBJ2-3; v_gene: TRBV6-4; abundance: .; CDR3aa: CASGGAGGVADTQYF; CDR3nt: TGTGCCAGCGGGGGTGCGGGAGGTGTAGCAGATACGCAGTATTTT
d_gene: .; j_gene: TRBJ2-7; v_gene: TRBV5-8; abundance: .; CDR3aa: CATYHWFEQYF; CDR3nt: TGTGCCACCTACCACTGGTTCGAGCAGTACTTC
d_gene: .; j_gene: TRBJ2-1; v_gene: TRBV9; abundance: .; CDR3aa: CASSGAWVAGSSYNEQFF; CDR3nt: TGTGCCAGCAGCGGCGCCTGGGTGGCGGGGAGCTCCTACAATGAGCAGTTCTTC
d_gene: TRBD1; j_gene: TRBJ1-3; v_gene: TRBV12-5; abundance: .; CDR3aa: CASGPLLPQGVGNTIYF; CDR3nt: TGTGCTAGTGGTCCCCTCCTCCCCCAGGGGGTGGGAAACACCATATATTTT
d_gene: .; j_gene: TRBJ2-5; v_gene: TRBV7-2; abundance: .; CDR3aa: CASSPRFFGGYETQYF; CDR3nt: TGTGCCAGCAGCCCAAGGTTCTTTGGCGGGTACGAGACCCAGTACTTC
d_gene: .; j_gene: TRBJ2-7; v_gene: TRBV27; abundance: .; CDR3aa: CASSLTPSYEQYF; CDR3nt: TGTGCCAGCAGTTTAACTCCCTCCTACGAGCAGTACTTC
d_gene: TRBD1; j_gene: TRBJ1-2; v_gene: TRBV19; abundance: .; CDR3aa: CASSSWTGGVYGYTF; CDR3nt: TGTGCCAGTAGTTCCTGGACAGGGGGCGTCTATGGCTACACCTTC
d_gene: TRBD2; j_gene: TRBJ2-7; v_gene: TRBV5-8; abundance: .; CDR3aa: CASSRDSGSSYEQYF; CDR3nt: TGTGCCAGCAGCCGTGATAGCGGGAGCTCCTACGAGCAGTACTTC
d_gene: .; j_gene: TRBJ2-5; v_gene: TRBV5-1; abundance: .; CDR3aa: CASSLNREETQYF; CDR3nt: TGCGCCAGCAGCTTGAACAGGGAAGAGACCCAGTACTTC
d_gene: .; j_gene: TRBJ2-3; v_gene: TRBV27; abundance: .; CDR3aa: CASSLFPGGGPDTQYF; CDR3nt: TGTGCCAGCAGTTTATTCCCCGGGGGAGGCCCAGATACGCAGTATTTT
d_gene: .; j_gene: TRBJ1-5; v_gene: TRBV27; abundance: .; CDR3aa: CASSLKSGSNQPQHF; CDR3nt: TGTGCCAGCAGTTTAAAGTCAGGGAGCAATCAGCCCCAGCATTTT
d_gene: .; j_gene: TRBJ2-7; v_gene: TRBV27; abundance: .; CDR3aa: CASKWRPNSYEQYF; CDR3nt: TGTGCCAGCAAATGGAGGCCCAACAGCTACGAGCAGTACTTC
d_gene: .; j_gene: TRBJ1-3; v_gene: TRBV4-2; abundance: .; CDR3aa: CASSQEGREPGNTIYF; CDR3nt: TGTGCCAGCAGCCAAGAAGGGAGGGAACCTGGAAACACCATATATTTT
d_gene: TRBD1; j_gene: TRBJ2-5; v_gene: TRBV29-1; abundance: .; CDR3aa: CSVVFPANRGQETQYF; CDR3nt: TGCAGCGTTGTGTTTCCCGCAAACAGGGGGCAAGAGACCCAGTACTTC
d_gene: .; j_gene: TRBJ1-3; v_gene: TRBV6-5; abundance: once; CDR3aa: CASSSKSSGNTIYF; CDR3nt: TGTGCCAGCAGCTCCAAGAGCTCTGGAAACACCATATATTTT
d_gene: .; j_gene: TRBJ2-1; v_gene: TRBV19; abundance: .; CDR3aa: CASKARGDEQFF; CDR3nt: TGTGCCAGTAAGGCCCGCGGGGATGAGCAGTTCTTC
d_gene: TRBD2; j_gene: TRBJ2-1; v_gene: TRBV29-1; abundance: .; CDR3aa: CSVAKTSGTKQFF; CDR3nt: TGCAGCGTCGCCAAGACTAGCGGAACTAAGCAGTTCTTC
d_gene: TRBD1; j_gene: TRBJ1-1; v_gene: TRBV6-1; abundance: .; CDR3aa: CASSEAAGGFKDTEAFF; CDR3nt: TGTGCCAGCAGTGAAGCCGCAGGGGGGTTTAAGGACACTGAAGCTTTCTTT
d_gene: TRBD2; j_gene: TRBJ2-3; v_gene: TRBV4-3; abundance: .; CDR3aa: CASSQGGLAGEGDTQYF; CDR3nt: TGCGCCAGCAGCCAAGGTGGGCTAGCGGGAGAAGGGGATACGCAGTATTTT
d_gene: .; j_gene: TRBJ1-2; v_gene: TRBV20-1; abundance: .; CDR3aa: CSAAQGGGYTF; CDR3nt: TGCAGTGCCGCCCAGGGTGGAGGCTACACCTTC
d_gene: TRBD1; j_gene: TRBJ2-7; v_gene: TRBV30; abundance: .; CDR3aa: CAWSGTGNSYEQYF; CDR3nt: TGTGCCTGGAGCGGGACAGGGAACTCCTACGAGCAGTACTTC
d_gene: TRBD1; j_gene: TRBJ2-7; v_gene: TRBV25-1; abundance: .; CDR3aa: CASSEPPSRGRDEQYF; CDR3nt: TGTGCCAGCAGTGAACCCCCGAGCAGGGGGCGGGACGAGCAGTACTTC
d_gene: .; j_gene: TRBJ2-5; v_gene: TRBV18; abundance: .; CDR3aa: CASSPLEGVQETQYF; CDR3nt: TGTGCCAGCTCACCTTTAGAGGGGGTCCAAGAGACCCAGTACTTC
d_gene: TRBD1; j_gene: TRBJ1-5; v_gene: TRBV28; abundance: .; CDR3aa: CASSVQRDRAIYSNQPQHF; CDR3nt: TGTGCCAGCAGCGTCCAGAGGGACAGGGCCATCTATAGCAATCAGCCCCAGCATTTT
d_gene: .; j_gene: TRBJ2-7; v_gene: TRBV7-2; abundance: .; CDR3aa: CASSSRVYEQYF; CDR3nt: TGTGCCAGCAGCTCGAGGGTCTACGAGCAGTACTTC
d_gene: TRBD1; j_gene: TRBJ1-1; v_gene: TRBV5-4; abundance: .; CDR3aa: CASSLGRRTGDNTEAFF; CDR3nt: TGTGCCAGCAGCTTGGGGCGGCGGACAGGGGACAACACTGAAGCTTTCTTT
d_gene: .; j_gene: TRBJ2-5; v_gene: TRBV29-1; abundance: .; CDR3aa: CSVEVGGWETQYF; CDR3nt: TGCAGCGTTGAGGTGGGAGGTTGGGAGACCCAGTACTTC
d_gene: TRBD2; j_gene: TRBJ2-3; v_gene: TRBV4-2; abundance: .; CDR3aa: CASSQPPRREVTDTQYF; CDR3nt: TGTGCCAGCAGCCAACCACCCCGGCGGGAGGTCACAGATACGCAGTATTTT
d_gene: TRBD2; j_gene: TRBJ2-7; v_gene: TRBV19; abundance: .; CDR3aa: CASSTFASGSVYEQYF; CDR3nt: TGTGCCAGTAGTACCTTCGCTAGCGGGAGCGTATACGAGCAGTACTTC
d_gene: .; j_gene: TRBJ2-1; v_gene: TRBV27; abundance: .; CDR3aa: CASSLFLTRGGDYNEQFF; CDR3nt: TGTGCCAGCAGTTTATTTCTAACTCGGGGCGGGGACTACAATGAGCAGTTCTTC
d_gene: TRBD1; j_gene: TRBJ2-7; v_gene: TRBV10-3; abundance: .; CDR3aa: CAITPTGSFTYEQYF; CDR3nt: TGTGCCATCACCCCGACAGGGAGTTTCACCTACGAGCAGTACTTC
d_gene: .; j_gene: TRBJ2-4; v_gene: TRBV20-1; abundance: once; CDR3aa: CSAPGLNIQYF; CDR3nt: TGCAGTGCTCCCGGGTTAAACATTCAGTACTTC
d_gene: TRBD1; j_gene: TRBJ1-3; v_gene: TRBV9; abundance: .; CDR3aa: CASSGTGEGSGNTIYF; CDR3nt: TGTGCCAGCAGCGGGACAGGGGAAGGGTCTGGAAACACCATATATTTT
d_gene: TRBD2; j_gene: TRBJ2-1; v_gene: TRBV10-3; abundance: .; CDR3aa: CAISESGLADINEQFF; CDR3nt: TGTGCCATCAGTGAGTCCGGACTAGCGGATATCAATGAGCAGTTCTTC
d_gene: TRBD1; j_gene: TRBJ1-5; v_gene: TRBV6-1; abundance: .; CDR3aa: CASTGTGEFQPQHF; CDR3nt: TGTGCCAGCACCGGGACAGGGGAATTTCAGCCCCAGCATTTT
d_gene: TRBD1; j_gene: TRBJ2-1; v_gene: TRBV27; abundance: .; CDR3aa: CAILKVGTGLFF; CDR3nt: TGTGCCATCTTGAAGGTAGGGACAGGGCTGTTCTTC